Below are 28 T cell receptor beta chains sequenced from a single sample in a study of identical twins. From the 5' RACE reads, TCRdb called clonotypes with MiXCR, one entry per CDR3 protein. This table has about 330,000 distinct CDR3 sequences, 9% to 15% appearing once. These data are also associated with another study on yellow fever vaccine responses in identical twins.

Sequencing was carried out using CD8+ T cells sorted from blood. All receptors come from a woman aged 18-29 years in good health.

This clonotype was recorded many times. The V gene is TRBV19, the J gene TRBJ1-5, with D perhaps TRBD1 (6 bases). The CDR3 covers 15 residues. The germline CDR1 and CDR2 sequences are LNHDA and SQIVND (reference sequence). V was clipped by 6 bases and J by 7 bases, with 19 bases between them. As DNA, the CDR3 is TGTGCCAGTAGGGGGTTGCTGGGGGGCGGACAGCCCCAGCATTTT. It specifies CASRGLLGGGQPQHF.

The chain combines TRBV4-1 with TRBJ1-3; TRBD1 aligns across 12 bases. With 0 bases clipped from V and 4 bases from J, the junction kept 10 bases outside the gene matches. The CDR3 contains 19 residues. Germline CDR1 reads MGHRA; CDR2 reads YSYEKL. The CDR3 is CASSQEGRGTGGVGNTIYF. In nucleotides, the CDR3 is TGCGCCAGCAGCCAAGAGGGGAGGGGGACAGGGGGCGTCGGAAACACCATATATTTT.

The chain combines TRBV2 with TRBJ2-1; 7 nucleotides align to TRBD2. Germline CDR1 SNHLY, CDR2 FYNNEI. With V trimmed by 4 bases and J by 9 bases, 3 bases remained unmatched. The CDR3 is 12 amino acids. The CDR3 region is CASSGGSSEQFF. Here the CDR3 DNA reads TGTGCCAGCAGTGGCGGGAGCAGTGAGCAGTTCTTC. Supplemented by reference TRBV2 and TRBJ2-1, the full variable domain reads EPEVTQTPSHQVTQMGQEVILRCVPISNHLYFYWYRQILGQKVEFLVSFYNNEISEKSEIFDDQFSVERPDGSNFTLKIRSTKLEDSAMYFCASSGGSSEQFFGPGTRLTVL.

The sample holds many counts of this clonotype. This rearrangement joins TRBV20-1 to TRBJ2-1, with 7 bases fitting TRBD1. The CDR3 sequence is 19 residues long. With 0 bases clipped from V and 8 bases from J, the junction kept 22 bases outside the gene matches. Germline CDR1 reads DFQATT; CDR2 reads SNEGSKA (reference sequence). The CDR3 bases are TGCAGTGCTAGAGATAGAGGAGACAGGGCAACCAGTTATCTAGATGAGCAGTTCTTC. It specifies CSARDRGDRATSYLDEQFF.

This clonotype has a handful of counts. The chain employs TRBV12-3 or TRBV12-4 and TRBJ2-2; 9 positions agree with TRBD2. Trimming at V came to 5 bases and at J to 4 bases, leaving 5 bases not matched to a gene. The CDR3 runs 15 residues. CDR3 nucleotide sequence: TGTGCCAGCAGTGGACTAGCGCTCGGCACCGGGGAGCTGTTTTTT. It translates to CASSGLALGTGELFF.

In its sample, this clonotype was seen many times. The chain combines TRBV5-1 with TRBJ2-6, with D perhaps TRBD1 or TRBD2 (5 bases each). Germline CDR1 SGHRS, CDR2 YFSETQ. Trimming took 0 bases from V and 2 from J, leaving 12 bases between them. The CDR3 length is 17 residues. The CDR3 DNA reads as TGCGCCAGCAGCTTGGAATATGGGGGAGCTGGGGCCAACGTCCTGACTTTC. Translated, it gives CASSLEYGGAGANVLTF.

The chain couples TRBV9 to TRBJ1-5; D is ambiguous. Germline V CDR1 and CDR2: SGDLS, YYNGEE. This CDR3 region has 13 residues. Between the trimmed V and J ends, which lost 0 bases and 6 bases, there was a span of 7 bases. The CDR3 DNA follows: TGTGCCAGCAGCGTAGCGGTGGGTCAGCCCCAGCATTTT. It yields the protein CASSVAVGQPQHF.

The chain recombines TRBV9 with TRBJ2-7, with 10 positions matching TRBD2. Unmatched junction bases numbered 4, after V lost 0 bases and J lost 4 bases. Germline V lookup: CDR1 SGDLS, CDR2 YYNGEE. The CDR3 consists of 15 residues. This chain's CDR3 is CASSVDASGRYEQYF. CDR3 nucleotide sequence: TGTGCCAGCAGCGTAGATGCTAGCGGGAGATACGAGCAGTACTTC.

The table lists this clonotype with a few counts. The rearrangement joins TRBV9 to TRBJ2-2; 8 bases are shared with TRBD1. The CDR3 has 16 residues. Germline V lookup: CDR1 SGDLS, CDR2 YYNGEE. V was pared by 0 bases and J by 5 bases, with 6 bases of the junction left unmatched. CDR3 in amino acids: CASSVARRGHTGELFF. The CDR3 nucleotides read TGTGCCAGCAGCGTAGCTCGCAGGGGGCATACCGGGGAGCTGTTTTTT.

The rearrangement uses TRBV29-1 and TRBJ2-3, with D unclear. The CDR3 sequence is 13 residues long. Germline values: CDR1 SQVTM, CDR2 ANQGSEA. Between the trimmed V and J ends, which lost 3 bases and 2 bases, there was a span of 9 bases. The CDR3 coding sequence is TGCAGCGTTGATCGGCAGAACACAGATACGCAGTATTTT. Protein: CSVDRQNTDTQYF.

The V call is TRBV7-9, the J call TRBJ2-7; the D is unclear. V shed 3 bases and J shed 13 bases, with 13 bases lying between them. Germline V gene data show CDR1 as SEHNR and CDR2 as FQNEAQ (reference sequence). The CDR3 length is 11 residues. The DNA of the CDR3 is TGTGCCAGCAGCTTTTCGCAGGACCTATACTTC. Translated, it gives CASSFSQDLYF. Complete variable domain (other parts from reference TRBV7-9 and TRBJ2-7): DTGVSQNPRHKITKRGQNVTFRCDPISEHNRLYWYRQTLGQGPEFLTYFQNEAQLEKSRLLSDRFSAERPKGSFSTLEIQRTEQGDSAMYLCASSFSQDLYFGPGTRLTVT.

This clonotype came up a few times. The V call is TRBV4-1, the J call TRBJ2-7; no definite D call. Germline V gives CDR1 MGHRA, CDR2 YSYEKL. This CDR3 comprises 14 residues. V lost 0 bases and J 2 bases, leaving 8 bases between the germline ends. CDR3 bases: TGCGCCAGCAGCCAAGAGTCCGGCCCCTACGAGCAGTACTTC. It yields the protein CASSQESGPYEQYF.

The CDR3 bases are TGTGCCAGCAGTAACGACAGGGGTGAGCCCCAGCATTTT. This translates into CASSNDRGEPQHF. The rearrangement links TRBV6-5 to TRBJ1-5; 8 bases are shared with TRBD1. This CDR3 has 13 amino acids. Germline assignment: CDR1 MNHEY and CDR2 SVGAGI. The junction had 5 bases not matched to a gene; V was cut back by 5 bases and J by 8 bases.

This clonotype was seen more than once but under ten times. The chain joins TRBV3-1 to TRBJ1-2; D might be TRBD1 (6 bases). The V end lost 5 bases, the J end lost 0 bases, and 13 bases lay between the germline ends. Per germline, CDR1 LGHDT and CDR2 YNNKEL (reference sequence). The CDR3 covers 15 residues. The DNA for the CDR3 is TGTGCCAGCAGCTTCACAGGGTCGACTAACTATGGCTACACCTTC. It codes for CASSFTGSTNYGYTF.

V is TRBV20-1 and J is TRBJ2-5, with 9 bases fitting TRBD1. From germline, CDR1 is DFQATT and CDR2 SNEGSKA (reference sequence). The trim removed 3 bases at V and 5 bases at J, leaving 4 bases unmatched. The CDR3 spans 13 residues. The CDR3 DNA reads TGCAGTGCTAGTACAGGGGGCCTGGAGACCCAGTACTTC. This codes for CSASTGGLETQYF.

This clonotype was counted ten times or more. V is TRBV29-1 and J is TRBJ1-3; D not certain. Trimming took 1 base from V and 4 from J, leaving 5 bases between them. In germline, CDR1 is SQVTM, CDR2 ANQGSEA. This CDR3 has 12 residues. CDR3 nucleotides: TGCAGCGTTGAAGCGGTAGGAAACACCATATATTTT. Its protein product is CSVEAVGNTIYF.

This CDR3 reads CASSHSPGQGASETQYF. The CDR3 coding sequence is TGCGCCAGCAGCCACTCCCCTGGCCAGGGGGCATCAGAGACCCAGTACTTC. The chain uses TRBV4-1 and TRBJ2-5, with TRBD1 identical over 8 bases. This CDR3 comprises 17 residues. The germline gives CDR1 MGHRA, CDR2 YSYEKL. V was clipped by 3 bases and J by 4 bases; unmatched bases: 13.

This clonotype was seen only a few times. The gene calls are TRBV7-6 and TRBJ1-2, with D perhaps matching TRBD1 (5 bases). Between the trimmed V and J ends, which lost 5 bases and 7 bases, there was a span of 11 bases. CDR1 and CDR2 (germline): SGHVS, FNYEAQ. The CDR3 spans 12 residues. CDR3 in amino acids: CASSDGRGGYTF. CDR3 in DNA: TGTGCCAGCAGCGACGGGAGGGGTGGCTACACCTTC.

V gene TRBV2 combines with J gene TRBJ2-5; 11 nucleotides agree with TRBD2. CDR3 length: 18 residues. V was clipped by 6 bases and J by 0 bases; unmatched bases: 12. CDR1 and CDR2 (germline): SNHLY, FYNNEI. For the CDR3, the DNA is TGTGCCAGCAGCCCCGGGACTAGCGGAGCATTTAACCAAGAGACCCAGTACTTC. Protein sequence: CASSPGTSGAFNQETQYF.

The rearrangement links TRBV7-6 to TRBJ2-7; 9 bases agree with TRBD2. Germline V gene lookup returns CDR1 SGHVS and CDR2 FNYEAQ. There are 15 residues in the CDR3. V lost 5 bases to trimming and J lost 0 bases; unmatched junction nucleotides: 5. CDR3 residues: CASSPPAGGSYEQYF. The DNA of the CDR3 is TGTGCCAGCAGCCCGCCAGCGGGAGGCTCCTACGAGCAGTACTTC. Full variable domain (outside the CDR3, taken from reference TRBV7-6 and TRBJ2-7): GAGVSQSPRYKVTKRGQDVALRCDPISGHVSLYWYRQALGQGPEFLTYFNYEAQQDKSGLPNDRFSAERPEGSISTLTIQRTEQRDSAMYRCASSPPAGGSYEQYFGPGTRLTVT.

The V gene is TRBV27, the J gene TRBJ2-3; a possible D gene is TRBD2 (5 bases). The germline V and J ends were trimmed by 6 bases and 2 bases, with 21 bases remaining between them. CDR1 is MNHEY, CDR2 SMNVEV, per germline (reference sequence). The CDR3 length is 17 residues. DNA of the CDR3: TGTGCCAGCAGCACCCGCGAGGGTGGGATACACACAGATACGCAGTATTTT. As protein: CASSTREGGIHTDTQYF.

This clonotype was counted only a few times. This chain links TRBV27 with TRBJ2-3; maybe TRBD2 (6 bases). The germline CDR1 and CDR2 sequences are MNHEY and SMNVEV (reference sequence). This CDR3 spans 15 amino acids. V was trimmed by 1 base and J by 3 bases, leaving 11 bases between them. CDR3 protein: CASSLYGLATDTQYF. CDR3 in DNA: TGTGCCAGCAGTTTATACGGCCTAGCGACAGATACGCAGTATTTT.

This clonotype was detected a few times. This rearrangement joins TRBV9 to TRBJ2-1; D is uncertain. Trimming took 3 bases from V and 0 from J, leaving 10 bases between them. Germline-derived CDR1 and CDR2 are SGDLS and YYNGEE. The CDR3 is 15 amino acids. The CDR3 DNA reads as TGTGCCAGCAGCGCGCTAGATACCTCCTACAATGAGCAGTTCTTC. The encoded protein is CASSALDTSYNEQFF. The entire variable domain, with the rest obtained from reference TRBV9 and TRBJ2-1, is as follows: DSGVTQTPKHLITATGQRVTLRCSPRSGDLSVYWYQQSLDQGLQFLIQYYNGEERAKGNILERFSAQQFPDLHSELNLSSLELGDSALYFCASSALDTSYNEQFFGPGTRLTVL.

Ten or more counts support this clonotype. The V gene is TRBV7-9, the J gene TRBJ2-3; 12 positions agree with TRBD2. The length of the CDR3 is 16 residues. J gave up 0 bases and V 4 bases, and 2 bases lay outside the gene matches. The germline gives CDR1 SEHNR, CDR2 FQNEAQ (reference sequence). CDR3 loop: CASSWTSGASTDTQYF. The CDR3 nucleotides are TGTGCCAGCAGCTGGACTAGCGGGGCTAGCACAGATACGCAGTATTTT.

The chain links TRBV29-1 to TRBJ1-2, with 8 nucleotides matching TRBD1. CDR1 and CDR2 from the germline V gene are SQVTM and ANQGSEA. V trimming: 8 bases; J trimming: 5 bases; junction bases outside the gene matches: 13. CDR3 length: 14 amino acids. CDR3 nucleotides: TGCAGCCCCACTGTATTGGACAGGGAGTATGGCTACACCTTC. The encoded protein is CSPTVLDREYGYTF.

V is TRBV27 and J is TRBJ1-1; D gene unclear. Per germline, CDR1 MNHEY and CDR2 SMNVEV (reference sequence). The CDR3 extends over 12 amino acids. V gave up 8 bases and J gave up 0 bases, with 7 bases separating them. CDR3: CASASLNTEAFF. For the CDR3, the DNA is TGTGCCAGCGCGTCCTTGAACACTGAAGCTTTCTTT.

The table lists this clonotype with a few counts. The chain carries TRBV6-1 and TRBJ1-4; D call uncertain. The CDR3 has 15 residues. CDR1 is MNHNS and CDR2 is SASEGT in the germline V gene. Deletions cut 4 bases from V and 8 bases from J, with 17 bases between. DNA for the CDR3: TGTGCCAGCAGTGCCACTGAGTCGGCTAGGGAAAAACTGTTTTTT. It codes for CASSATESAREKLFF.

Worth noting for this clonotype: A much larger clonotype is one base distant, so this may be a read error. The gene calls are TRBV3-1 and TRBJ2-7, with unresolved D. With 1 base removed from V and 2 bases from J, the gap between germline ends came to 6 bases. The germline V gene has CDR1 LGHDT and CDR2 YNNKEL (reference sequence). The CDR3 has 13 amino acids. CDR3 region: CASSQAIAYEQYF. The CDR3 nucleotides read TGTGCCAGCAGCCAAGCGATAGCCTACGAGCAGTACTTC.